This T cell receptor (beta chain) was documented in a study of STAT5B mutations in CD4+ large granular lymphocyte leukemia. Generated by immunoSEQ multiplex PCR, the TCRdb table keeps only in-frame clones and is missing some. The sample includes fewer than 25,000 clones, around 79% of them seen just once. CDR1 is GTSNPN, CDR2 SVGIG, per germline (reference sequence). CDR3 length: 14 residues. V lost 4 bases to trimming and J lost 3 bases; unmatched junction nucleotides: 9. Whole-study findings and limits: Patient CD4-sorted repertoires stayed more clonal than healthy ones after leukemic-clone removal. Compared with healthy controls (2/35), patient top clones favored TRBV06 (8/27).

This clone was recorded only once. Antigen specificity is unknown. The J gene is TRBJ2-7, the V gene TRBV30; 7 bases map to TRBD2. The TCR originated in a human donor in good health. Sample: CD4+ T cells from blood buffy coats. This CDR3 reads CAWTLGGEVYEQYF. Here the CDR3 DNA reads TGTGCCTGGACCCTGGGAGGGGAGGTCTACGAGCAGTACTTC. The full variable domain, in which reference TRBV30 and TRBJ2-7 provide the parts outside the CDR3, is SQTIHQWPATLVQPVGSPLSLECTVEGTSNPNLYWYRQAAGRGLQLLFYSVGIGQISSEVPQNLSASRPQDRQFILSSKKLLLSDSGFYLCAWTLGGEVYEQYFGPGTRLTVT.